The 21 T cell receptor beta chains listed next were all sequenced from one sample in a study of blood T cell repertoires in COVID-19. The data were produced by immunoSEQ multiplex PCR, yet TCRdb's version contains in-frame clones alone and is incomplete. The repertoire consists of 100,000 to 150,000 clones, with about 88% occurring once and the leading ten covering 0.95% to 1.5%. Sequencing was carried out using peripheral blood. The receptors were sampled from an elderly woman with acute or convalescent COVID-19.

V gene TRBV27 combines with J gene TRBJ1-1, with D perhaps matching TRBD1 (5 bases). Trimming removed 8 bases from V and 3 bases from J, with 10 bases in between. The CDR3 consists of 12 residues. Looked up from germline, CDR1 is MNHEY and CDR2 is SMNVEV (reference sequence). The DNA for the CDR3 is TGTGCCAGCGGCCAGGGTCACACTGAAGCTTTCTTT. This translates into CASGQGHTEAFF.

The J gene is TRBJ2-1, the V gene TRBV7-9, with D possibly matching TRBD2 (6 bases). Germline V gene lookup returns CDR1 SEHNR and CDR2 FQNEAQ (reference sequence). Trimming left V 5 bases short and J 9 bases short, with 11 bases between. This CDR3 is 12 amino acids long. CDR3 in amino acids: CASSPLRGEQFF. In DNA, the CDR3 is TGTGCCAGCAGCCCCCTGCGGGGTGAGCAGTTCTTC.

This clone came up a few times. This chain connects TRBV2 to TRBJ2-1; D perhaps matches TRBD1 (5 bases). The CDR3 is 15 amino acids. The V end lost 9 bases, the J end lost 5 bases, and 20 bases lay between the germline ends. Per germline, CDR1 SNHLY and CDR2 FYNNEI. CDR3 sequence: CASRLDNIGNNEQFF. The CDR3 bases are TGTGCCAGTAGATTGGACAACATAGGTAACAATGAGCAGTTCTTC.

V gene TRBV5-4 combines with J gene TRBJ2-2; 7 positions agree with TRBD2. This CDR3 is 17 amino acids long. With V trimmed by 2 bases and J by 3 bases, 10 bases remained unmatched. Germline CDR1 SGHNT, CDR2 YYREEE (reference sequence). The CDR3 loop is CASSFKIGGGDTGELFF. CDR3 nucleotides: TGTGCCAGCAGCTTTAAAATCGGCGGGGGTGACACCGGGGAGCTGTTTTTT.

V and J are TRBV5-1 and TRBJ2-1; the D gene is possibly TRBD2 (6 bases). Trimming pared 0 bases from V and 8 bases from J, leaving 21 bases between. Germline CDR1 SGHRS, CDR2 YFSETQ. The CDR3 loop spans 17 amino acids. The CDR3 DNA sequence: TGCGCCAGCAGCTTGGGCGCGGGGAAACTAGTATCCGATGAGCAGTTCTTC. Its protein is CASSLGAGKLVSDEQFF. Based on the CDR3 plus reference TRBV5-1 and TRBJ2-1, the full variable domain is KAGVTQTPRYLIKTRGQQVTLSCSPISGHRSVSWYQQTPGQGLQFLFEYFSETQRNKGNFPGRFSGRQFSNSRSEMNVSTLELGDSALYLCASSLGAGKLVSDEQFFGPGTRLTVL.

The V call is TRBV28, the J call TRBJ1-3; D possibly corresponds to TRBD1 (5 bases). Between the trimmed V and J ends, which lost 10 bases and 0 bases, there was a span of 13 bases. This CDR3 region has 14 residues. In germline, CDR1 is MDHEN, CDR2 SYDVKM. This CDR3 reads CATVDMSSGNTIYF. In DNA, the CDR3 is TGTGCCACAGTGGACATGAGCTCTGGAAACACCATATATTTT.

This chain connects TRBV5-1 to TRBJ2-5; D may be TRBD1 (5 bases). Germline V gives CDR1 SGHRS, CDR2 YFSETQ. V shed 4 bases and J shed 2 bases, with 12 bases lying between them. The CDR3 covers 14 residues. This CDR3 is CASSPGALQETQYF. The CDR3 region has the DNA TGCGCCAGCAGCCCTGGGGCTTTACAAGAGACCCAGTACTTC.

The chain recombines TRBV5-1 with TRBJ2-1; D is possibly TRBD2 (6 bases). Germline assignment: CDR1 SGHRS and CDR2 YFSETQ. Trimming removed 4 bases from V and 5 bases from J, with 13 bases in between. This CDR3 has 14 amino acids. CDR3 bases: TGCGCCAGCAGCCTCGGGAGATATGACAATGAGCAGTTCTTC. It translates to CASSLGRYDNEQFF.

The V call is TRBV4-2, the J call TRBJ1-4; 9 bases map to TRBD1. The V gene's germline CDR1 is LGHNA and CDR2 YNFKEQ. This CDR3 has 18 amino acids. Losses at the gene ends were 0 bases for V and 7 bases for J; bases not matched to a gene: 12. The CDR3 reads CASSQDLSRTTGGEKLFF. CDR3 nucleotide sequence: TGTGCCAGCAGCCAAGACCTAAGCAGAACGACAGGGGGTGAAAAACTGTTTTTT.

The gene calls are TRBV4-1 and TRBJ2-3; TRBD2 matches 10 bases. This CDR3 has 17 amino acids. The ends lost 2 bases at V and 8 bases at J; junction bases unmatched: 13. From germline, CDR1 is MGHRA and CDR2 YSYEKL. The CDR3 bases are TGCGCCAGCAGCCAAATCGACATGGGACTAGCGACGGGTACGCAGTATTTT. Amino acid sequence: CASSQIDMGLATGTQYF.

This rearrangement joins TRBV6-6 to TRBJ1-6; weak D call: TRBD1 (5 bases). Germline values: CDR1 MNHNY, CDR2 SVGAGI (reference sequence). The CDR3 runs 14 residues. Trimming cost V 2 bases and J 5 bases, with 7 bases left between them. CDR3 nucleotide sequence: TGTGCCAGCAGTTACACAGGAGATAATTCACCCCTCCACTTT. Residues: CASSYTGDNSPLHF.

The V and J genes are TRBV19 and TRBJ1-2, with a tentative D call TRBD1 (5 bases). CDR3 length equals 15 residues. The V gene's germline CDR1 is LNHDA and CDR2 SQIVND (reference sequence). V lost 5 bases and J 3 bases, leaving 16 bases between the germline ends. The CDR3: CASSVTGKADYGYTF. For the CDR3, the DNA is TGTGCCAGTAGTGTCACAGGAAAAGCCGACTATGGCTACACCTTC. The whole variable domain, filled in from reference TRBV19 and TRBJ1-2, reads DGGITQSPKYLFRKEGQNVTLSCEQNLNHDAMYWYRQDPGQGLRLIYYSQIVNDFQKGDIAEGYSVSREKKESFPLTVTSAQKNPTAFYLCASSVTGKADYGYTFGSGTRLTVV.

This clone was counted a single time. This rearrangement joins TRBV5-1 to TRBJ2-2; a possible D gene is TRBD1 (5 bases). This CDR3 comprises 14 residues. Per germline, CDR1 SGHRS and CDR2 YFSETQ. The V and J ends lost 5 bases and 1 base respectively, with 9 bases between them. CDR3 nucleotides: TGCGCCAGCAGGGCTACAGGGAACACCGGGGAGCTGTTTTTT. It specifies CASRATGNTGELFF.

The chain has TRBV19 and TRBJ1-2; D gene ambiguous. CDR1 is LNHDA and CDR2 is SQIVND in the germline V gene (reference sequence). This CDR3 is built from 11 residues. V was clipped by 6 bases and J by 8 bases, with 10 bases between them. CDR3 nucleotide sequence: TGTGCCAGTAGGCGGGCGGTCGGCTACACCTTC. Amino acids: CASRRAVGYTF. Based on the CDR3 plus reference TRBV19 and TRBJ1-2, the full variable domain is DGGITQSPKYLFRKEGQNVTLSCEQNLNHDAMYWYRQDPGQGLRLIYYSQIVNDFQKGDIAEGYSVSREKKESFPLTVTSAQKNPTAFYLCASRRAVGYTFGSGTRLTVV.

The chain recombines TRBV29-1 with TRBJ1-1; no clear D gene. V gave up 7 bases and J gave up 1 base, with 4 bases separating them. The CDR3 covers 10 residues. CDR1 is SQVTM, CDR2 ANQGSEA, per germline. CDR3 sequence: CSGANTEAFF. The CDR3 DNA sequence: TGCAGCGGGGCGAACACTGAAGCTTTCTTT.

The CDR3 nucleotides read TGTGCCAGCAAGGCAGGGGGCTATGGCTACACCTTC. Translated: CASKAGGYGYTF. V usage is TRBV6-5 and J usage is TRBJ1-2; TRBD1 aligns across 7 bases. The CDR3 spans 12 residues. V shed 7 bases, J shed 4 bases, and the junction held 3 bases outside the gene matches. Germline V gene sequence: CDR1 MNHEY, CDR2 SVGAGI.

The genes are TRBV19 and TRBJ1-2, with 7 bases matching TRBD1. Germline values: CDR1 LNHDA, CDR2 SQIVND (reference sequence). This CDR3 is 14 amino acids long. V dropped 4 bases and J dropped 4; count of bases not matched to a gene: 6. CDR3 residues: CASSTGTAIYGYTF. The CDR3 nucleotides are TGTGCCAGTAGTACCGGGACAGCTATCTATGGCTACACCTTC.

The CDR3 DNA sequence: TGTGCCAGCAGTCCAAGGACTAGCGGGAGGAATGAGCAGTTCTTC. This codes for CASSPRTSGRNEQFF. The chain is built from TRBV27 and TRBJ2-1, with 14 bases that match TRBD2. V dropped 5 bases and J dropped 7; count of bases not matched to a gene: 4. The CDR3 consists of 15 residues. Germline V gene data show CDR1 as MNHEY and CDR2 as SMNVEV (reference sequence).

The genes are TRBV7-9 and TRBJ2-7; 9 bases are shared with TRBD2. The germline gives CDR1 SEHNR, CDR2 FQNEAQ (reference sequence). V was clipped by 5 bases and J by 2 bases; unmatched bases: 7. This CDR3 region has 15 residues. DNA for the CDR3: TGTGCCAGCAGCACCAGCGGGAGGTGGGCCTACGAGCAGTACTTC. This encodes CASSTSGRWAYEQYF. Full variable domain (rest looked up from reference TRBV7-9 and TRBJ2-7): DTGVSQNPRHKITKRGQNVTFRCDPISEHNRLYWYRQTLGQGPEFLTYFQNEAQLEKSRLLSDRFSAERPKGSFSTLEIQRTEQGDSAMYLCASSTSGRWAYEQYFGPGTRLTVT.

This clone was recorded only once. The V and J genes are TRBV28 and TRBJ2-7, with 8 bases fitting TRBD1. The CDR3 covers 12 residues. Germline lookup yields CDR1 MDHEN and CDR2 SYDVKM. After removal of 7 bases from V and 5 bases from J, the junction contained 4 bases not matched to a gene. CDR3 coding DNA: TGTGCCAGCACCCCGGACAGGGACGAGCAGTACTTC. Its protein is CASTPDRDEQYF.

The chain combines TRBV6-6 with TRBJ1-6, with no clear D. Trimming left V 2 bases short and J 3 bases short, with 8 bases between. CDR1 and CDR2 from the germline V gene are MNHNY and SVGAGI (reference sequence). This CDR3 has 15 residues. The CDR3 protein is CASSYRTDYNSPLHF. In DNA form, the CDR3 reads TGTGCCAGCAGTTACAGAACAGACTATAATTCACCCCTCCACTTT.